This T cell receptor (beta chain) was sequenced during a study of long-term antiretroviral therapy in people with HIV. Overall study context: The 2015 immediate-ART recommendation came about a decade after the earliest samples.

Researchers report immunoSEQ v3.0 was run at survey level. Generated by immunoSEQ multiplex PCR, the TCRdb table keeps only in-frame clones and is missing some. The sample holds tens of thousands of clones, approximately 85% seen once. Germline CDR1 SGHRS, CDR2 YFSETQ. V lost 1 base, J lost 7 bases, and 14 bases lay in between. This CDR3 contains 15 residues. The clonotype comes from a man between 18 and 29 years old with HIV. This chain links TRBV5-1 with TRBJ1-4, with a tentative D call TRBD1 (5 bases). The sample here was unsorted PBMCs, taken 0.8 years before starting antiretroviral therapy. The CDR3 DNA sequence: TGCGCCAGCAGCTTGAGTGACAGTGGTGGTGAAAAACTGTTTTTT. It specifies CASSLSDSGGEKLFF.